The 23 T cell receptor beta chains below come from one sample, sequenced in a study of T cell changes during pregnancy in multiple sclerosis. Some clones are missing from TCRdb's copy, which holds only in-frame ones; the method was immunoSEQ multiplex PCR. The sample includes more than 75,000 clones, approximately 94% of them seen just once. The sample was peripheral blood, taken in the third trimester of pregnancy. All receptors derive from a female donor with multiple sclerosis, enrolled in a pregnancy study.

V gene TRBV13 combines with J gene TRBJ1-1, with 8 nucleotides matching TRBD1. This CDR3 is 16 amino acids long. The ends lost 4 bases at V and 5 bases at J; junction bases unmatched: 12. Germline V lookup: CDR1 PRHDT, CDR2 FYEKMQ (reference sequence). CDR3 sequence (DNA): TGTGCCAGCAGCTCTCTTCAGGACAGGGAGAGGACTGAAGCTTTCTTT. It translates to CASSSLQDRERTEAFF.

The chain recombines TRBV7-8 with TRBJ2-7; possibly TRBD2 for D (7 bases). Deletions cut 5 bases from V and 2 bases from J, with 13 bases between. CDR1 and CDR2 (germline): SGHVS, FQNEAQ. The CDR3 contains 14 residues. The CDR3 sequence is CASSLGGGPYEQYF. The CDR3 bases are TGTGCCAGCAGCCTTGGGGGGGGCCCCTACGAGCAGTACTTC.

This chain connects TRBV4-1 to TRBJ2-3; 10 positions match TRBD2. Germline loops: CDR1 MGHRA, CDR2 YSYEKL. Unmatched junction bases numbered 9, after V lost 5 bases and J lost 7 bases. There are 15 residues in the CDR3. The DNA of the CDR3 is TGCGCCAGCAGCTCCCAGGCTAGCGGGGGTAATACGCAGTATTTT. Its protein is CASSSQASGGNTQYF.

This chain uses TRBV27 with TRBJ1-2; D not certain. Germline V CDR1 and CDR2: MNHEY, SMNVEV (reference sequence). This CDR3 contains 14 residues. V was shortened by 2 bases and J by 2 bases, with 9 bases between the two germline ends. The CDR3: CASSLIGGNYGYTF. Written as DNA, the CDR3 is TGTGCCAGCAGTTTAATCGGCGGAAACTATGGCTACACCTTC.

This clone was seen a single time. The chain uses TRBV7-9 and TRBJ1-1, with 8 nucleotides matching TRBD1. In germline, CDR1 is SEHNR, CDR2 FQNEAQ (reference sequence). The CDR3 sequence is 15 residues long. The ends lost 5 bases at V and 4 bases at J; junction bases unmatched: 9. The CDR3 DNA reads as TGTGCCAGCAGCCCCCAACAGGGGGTTGGCACTGAAGCTTTCTTT. Protein: CASSPQQGVGTEAFF.

This clone was detected many times. The V and J genes are TRBV19 and TRBJ1-2; D call uncertain. The CDR3 has 13 amino acids. The germline V and J ends were trimmed by 4 bases and 1 base, with 7 bases remaining between them. CDR1 and CDR2 from the germline V gene are LNHDA and SQIVND (reference sequence). The CDR3 nucleotides are TGTGCCAGTAGTAGGGGAGTTAACTATGGCTACACCTTC. Translation: CASSRGVNYGYTF.

This chain uses TRBV9 with TRBJ1-1, with TRBD1 identical over 12 bases. Trimming cost V 3 bases and J 4 bases; bases outside gene matches: 7. The CDR3 is 16 amino acids. Germline-derived CDR1 and CDR2 are SGDLS and YYNGEE. CDR3 bases: TGTGCCAGCAGCGACGGGACAGGGGGCGGGGGCACTGAAGCTTTCTTT. Amino acids: CASSDGTGGGGTEAFF.

The chain joins TRBV6-1 to TRBJ1-2; weak D call: TRBD1 (5 bases). The CDR3 loop spans 14 amino acids. Trimming left V 3 bases short and J 0 bases short, with 8 bases between. In germline, CDR1 is MNHNS, CDR2 SASEGT. Written as DNA, the CDR3 is TGTGCCAGCAGTGAGCAGGGAACTAACTATGGCTACACCTTC. It translates to CASSEQGTNYGYTF.

J is TRBJ2-1 and V is TRBV9; a weak D match, TRBD1 (6 bases). With 2 bases removed from V and 9 bases from J, the gap between germline ends came to 12 bases. This CDR3 is built from 13 residues. Germline loops: CDR1 SGDLS, CDR2 YYNGEE. CDR3 protein: CASSVRGIGEQFF. The CDR3 DNA reads as TGTGCCAGCAGCGTGAGGGGGATCGGTGAGCAGTTCTTC.

V and J are TRBV29-1 and TRBJ2-3; TRBD2 matches 7 bases. The CDR3 totals 10 residues. The germline V gene has CDR1 SQVTM and CDR2 ANQGSEA. The J segment lost 8 bases and the V segment lost 7 bases, leaving 3 bases of the junction unmatched. In DNA, the CDR3 is TGCAGCGGGGGGGGAGGTACGCAGTATTTT. It translates to CSGGGGTQYF.

The CDR3 loop is CATSTGTGGRETQYF. DNA for the CDR3: TGTGCCACCAGCACTGGGACAGGGGGCAGGGAGACCCAGTACTTC. This chain links TRBV15 with TRBJ2-5, with TRBD1 identical over 12 bases. The CDR3 is 15 residues long. Looked up from germline, CDR1 is LNHNV and CDR2 is YYDKDF (reference sequence). J was trimmed by 5 bases and V by 4 bases; bases with no gene match: 5.

J is TRBJ2-5 and V is TRBV20-1; D is unresolved. The CDR3 spans 11 residues. V was cut by 5 bases and J by 5 bases, with 9 bases left in between. Germline V lookup: CDR1 DFQATT, CDR2 SNEGSKA (reference sequence). The CDR3: CSASPGETQYF. The CDR3 coding sequence is TGCAGTGCTTCCCCCGGGGAGACCCAGTACTTC.

The chain carries TRBV6-5 and TRBJ1-6; 7 nucleotides line up with TRBD1. The CDR3 runs 16 residues. Germline values: CDR1 MNHEY, CDR2 SVGAGI. V dropped 2 bases and J dropped 6; count of bases not matched to a gene: 7. CDR3 nucleotides: TGTGCCAGCAGTTACCTCCCAGGGACAGCTAATTCACCCCTCCACTTT. This translates into CASSYLPGTANSPLHF.

This rearrangement joins TRBV6-1 to TRBJ1-6; D may be TRBD1 (5 bases). This CDR3 is built from 15 residues. From germline, CDR1 is MNHNS and CDR2 SASEGT. V lost 1 base to trimming and J lost 7 bases, with 11 bases between them. Written as DNA, the CDR3 is TGTGCCAGCAGTGAAGAGGCCAGACAGAATTCACCCCTCCACTTT. Amino acid sequence: CASSEEARQNSPLHF.

This sequence joins TRBV6-1 and TRBJ2-7, with 7 bases matching TRBD2. The CDR3 contains 17 residues. The V segment lost 1 base and the J segment 4 bases; nucleotides outside the gene matches: 13. Germline V gene data show CDR1 as MNHNS and CDR2 as SASEGT. CDR3 amino acids: CASSEVHWGGSTYEQYF. The CDR3, as DNA: TGTGCCAGCAGTGAAGTTCATTGGGGGGGGTCCACTTACGAGCAGTACTTC.

This chain joins TRBV15 and TRBJ1-1; D not resolved. The V end lost 0 bases, the J end lost 0 bases, and 8 bases lay between the germline ends. CDR1 is LNHNV and CDR2 is YYDKDF in the germline V gene (reference sequence). CDR3 length: 15 residues. The CDR3 bases are TGTGCCACCAGCAGAGAGGAACAGTTGAACACTGAAGCTTTCTTT. Encoded protein: CATSREEQLNTEAFF.

The rearrangement links TRBV6-5 to TRBJ2-7, with 7 bases identical to TRBD2. V lost 7 bases, J lost 6 bases, and 9 bases stayed unmatched. Germline CDR1 and CDR2: MNHEY and SVGAGI. The length of the CDR3 is 13 residues. This chain's CDR3 is CASTIGGSSEQYF. CDR3 in DNA: TGTGCCAGCACCATCGGGGGGAGTTCCGAGCAGTACTTC.

The rearrangement links TRBV9 to TRBJ1-5; 8 nucleotides agree with TRBD1. Germline values: CDR1 SGDLS, CDR2 YYNGEE. V lost 3 bases, J lost 6 bases, and 8 bases stayed unmatched. The CDR3 is 15 amino acids. CDR3 DNA: TGTGCCAGCAGCGAGACAGGGGAGTTAGGTCAGCCCCAGCATTTT. It encodes CASSETGELGQPQHF.

This sequence joins TRBV5-4 and TRBJ1-3; weak D call: TRBD1 (6 bases). The V end was cut by 5 bases, the J end by 0 bases, with 12 bases between. The CDR3 runs 15 residues. Per germline, CDR1 SGHNT and CDR2 YYREEE (reference sequence). The CDR3 is CASRRDTSSGNTIYF. The CDR3 DNA follows: TGTGCCAGCAGGAGGGACACCTCCTCTGGAAACACCATATATTTT.

The J gene is TRBJ2-2, the V gene TRBV19; D is undetermined. The CDR3 has 14 residues. V was shortened by 5 bases and J by 3 bases, with 10 bases between the two germline ends. CDR1 is LNHDA and CDR2 is SQIVND in the germline V gene (reference sequence). Here the CDR3 reads CASSAQPDTGELFF. The CDR3 coding sequence is TGTGCCAGTAGTGCCCAACCGGACACCGGGGAGCTGTTTTTT.

CDR3 DNA sequence: TGTGCCAGCAGAGGTAGGGAGAATCAGCCCCAGCATTTT. Amino acids: CASRGRENQPQHF. This chain links TRBV27 with TRBJ1-5; D not resolved. The V and J ends lost 6 bases and 4 bases respectively, with 10 bases between them. Germline V gives CDR1 MNHEY, CDR2 SMNVEV (reference sequence). This CDR3 is built from 13 residues.

In DNA form, the CDR3 reads TGCGCCAGCAGCCAAGAGGGGGCGACCCAGTACTTC. It specifies CASSQEGATQYF. The gene calls are TRBV4-1 and TRBJ2-5; TRBD1 might be the D (6 bases). The germline CDR1 and CDR2 sequences are MGHRA and YSYEKL. The CDR3 loop spans 12 amino acids. With 0 bases removed from V and 7 bases from J, the gap between germline ends came to 6 bases.

The chain uses TRBV27 and TRBJ2-7; the D is unclear. Looked up from germline, CDR1 is MNHEY and CDR2 is SMNVEV (reference sequence). The V end was cut by 6 bases, the J end by 0 bases, with 18 bases between. CDR3 length equals 16 residues. This CDR3 is CASSLQPAESSYEQYF. DNA of the CDR3: TGTGCCAGCAGCCTGCAACCGGCGGAGAGCTCCTACGAGCAGTACTTC.